A selection of T cell receptor beta chains follows, all from one sample in a study of blood T cell repertoires in COVID-19. Sequencing used immunoSEQ multiplex PCR; TCRdb keeps in-frame clones, though not all of them. Among fewer than 350,000 clones listed, about nine tenths were seen once. The sample consisted of PBMCs or T cells enriched from blood (not recorded which). The receptors stem from a woman in her thirties or forties who had recovered from COVID-19. CDR3s include the opening cysteine and the closing phenylalanine or tryptophan. D genes are given only for firm matches. Expanded clones get a size class; other rows say once, few or many, or leave the size out.

j_gene | d_gene | len | abundance | v_gene | CDR3aa | CDR3nt
TRBJ1-4 | . | 14 | . | TRBV2 | CASRPQATNEKLFF | TGTGCCAGCAGACCACAGGCAACTAATGAAAAACTGTTTTTT
TRBJ2-7 | . | 15 | . | TRBV21-1 | CASSKAARDSYEQYF | TGTGCCAGCAGCAAAGCCGCCAGGGACTCCTACGAGCAGTACTTC
TRBJ2-7 | TRBD2 | 15 | . | TRBV7-2 | CASSSVAGAVYEQYF | TGTGCCAGCAGCTCAGTAGCGGGAGCGGTCTACGAGCAGTACTTC
TRBJ1-5 | TRBD1 | 15 | many | TRBV28 | CASGEQGKSNQPQHF | TGTGCCAGCGGTGAACAGGGGAAAAGCAATCAGCCCCAGCATTTT
TRBJ1-1 | . | 15 | . | TRBV9 | CASSLSGAGDTEAFF | TGTGCCAGCAGCCTTAGTGGGGCAGGGGACACTGAAGCTTTCTTT
TRBJ1-2 | . | 16 | few | TRBV6-2/TRBV6-3 | CASSFPDGGHPYGYTF | TGTGCCAGCAGTTTTCCCGACGGTGGGCATCCATATGGCTACACCTTC
TRBJ2-2 | . | 15 | . | TRBV24-1 | CATSPTSWNTGELFF | TGTGCCACCAGTCCCACTAGCTGGAACACCGGGGAGCTGTTTTTT
TRBJ2-3 | . | 15 | once | TRBV6-4 | CASSDWGGPTDTQYF | TGTGCCAGCAGTGACTGGGGGGGGCCCACAGATACGCAGTATTTT
TRBJ2-7 | TRBD2 | 17 | few | TRBV7-2 | CASSLGASGSFTYEQYF | TGTGCCAGCAGCCTAGGGGCTAGCGGGAGCTTCACCTACGAGCAGTACTTC
TRBJ2-7 | TRBD1 | 15 | few | TRBV7-2 | CASSLIGTGVYEQYF | TGTGCCAGCAGCTTGATCGGGACAGGGGTCTACGAGCAGTACTTC
TRBJ1-1 | . | 13 | once | TRBV11-3 | CASSSGFLTEAFF | TGTGCCAGCAGCTCGGGTTTCCTCACTGAAGCTTTCTTT
TRBJ2-1 | TRBD2 | 17 | . | TRBV11-3 | CASSSRGSGRKFNEQFF | TGTGCCAGCAGCTCCCGGGGAAGCGGGAGGAAGTTTAATGAGCAGTTCTTC
TRBJ1-2 | . | 14 | few | TRBV6-1 | CASSENSRNYGYTF | TGTGCCAGCAGTGAAAATTCCCGTAACTATGGCTACACCTTC
TRBJ2-1 | TRBD1 | 14 | . | TRBV28 | CASSVGQGIDEQFF | TGTGCCAGCAGTGTGGGACAGGGGATCGATGAGCAGTTCTTC
TRBJ1-1 | . | 13 | . | TRBV5-6 | CASSLVLNTEAFF | TGTGCCAGCAGCTTGGTACTCAACACTGAAGCTTTCTTT
TRBJ2-1 | . | 13 | once | TRBV4-3 | CASSSEAGNEQFF | TGCGCCAGCAGCTCGGAGGCCGGTAATGAGCAGTTCTTC
TRBJ2-7 | TRBD2 | 19 | . | TRBV3-1/TRBV3-2 | CASSHPREVAGYGSYEQYF | TGTGCCAGCAGCCACCCCCGGGAGGTAGCGGGATACGGCTCCTACGAGCAGTACTTC
TRBJ2-5 | TRBD2 | 16 | . | TRBV9 | CASSVVGGGFGETQYF | TGTGCCAGCAGCGTAGTGGGCGGGGGATTTGGGGAGACCCAGTACTTC
TRBJ2-2 | . | 13 | . | TRBV15 | CATSPVLTGELFF | TGTGCCACCAGCCCAGTTCTCACCGGGGAGCTGTTTTTT
TRBJ2-5 | TRBD1 | 14 | . | TRBV10-3 | CAIRGTGGRETQYF | TGTGCCATCAGAGGGACAGGGGGCCGGGAGACCCAGTACTTC
TRBJ2-7 | TRBD1 | 14 | . | TRBV30 | CAWTEGTGGYEQYF | TGTGCCTGGACTGAAGGGACAGGGGGCTACGAGCAGTACTTC
TRBJ1-2 | . | 13 | few | TRBV29-1 | CSAGPQGIYGYTF | TGCAGCGCCGGCCCTCAGGGAATCTATGGCTACACCTTC
TRBJ2-7 | TRBD1 | 15 | . | TRBV11-1 | CASSLPGQAPYEQYF | TGTGCCAGCAGCCTACCGGGACAGGCCCCCTACGAGCAGTACTTC
TRBJ1-3 | . | 17 | . | TRBV9 | CASSVGGGTSSGNTIYF | TGTGCCAGCAGCGTAGGTGGGGGGACGAGCTCTGGAAACACCATATATTTT